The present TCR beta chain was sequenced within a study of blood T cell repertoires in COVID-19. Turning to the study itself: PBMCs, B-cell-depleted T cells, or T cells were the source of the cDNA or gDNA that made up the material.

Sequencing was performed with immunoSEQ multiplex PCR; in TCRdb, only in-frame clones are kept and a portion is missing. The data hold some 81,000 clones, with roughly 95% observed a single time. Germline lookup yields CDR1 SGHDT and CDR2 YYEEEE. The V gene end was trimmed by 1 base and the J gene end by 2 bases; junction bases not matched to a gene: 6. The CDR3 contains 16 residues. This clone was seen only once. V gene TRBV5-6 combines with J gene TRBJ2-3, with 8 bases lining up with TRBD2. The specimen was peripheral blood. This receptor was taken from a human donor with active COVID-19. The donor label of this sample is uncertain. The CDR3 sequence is CASSLRLAGSTDTQYF. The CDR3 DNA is TGTGCCAGCAGCTTGAGGCTAGCGGGCTCCACAGATACGCAGTATTTT.